These 27 T cell receptor beta chains were sequenced from one sample in a study of cytomegalovirus exposure and HLA in healthy donors (dated by TCRdb to 2015 to 2018). The library was produced with the immunoSEQ multiplex PCR assay. A mixture of 60 forward primers for TCR Vbeta segments and 13 reverse primers for TCR Jbeta segments was used in the multiplex PCR. TCRdb mirrors the immuneACCESS table, restricted to in-frame sequences. Some clones are absent from its copies; in checked studies, under half trace to an unresolved V gene, and the reason for the others is unknown. The sample profile shows some 140,000 clones; 79% of them were found once. Approximately 3% of the sample rests with the top ten. The specimen sequenced was PBMCs. The source is a female donor in good health and CMV-seronegative.

This rearrangement joins TRBV11-2 to TRBJ1-1; D perhaps matches TRBD1 (6 bases). V lost 5 bases and J lost 1, with 14 bases in between. Germline V gene data show CDR1 as SGHAT and CDR2 as FQNNGV. The CDR3 has 15 residues. CDR3 nucleotide sequence: TGTGCCAGCAGCCCCCAGACAGGAGAGAACACTGAAGCTTTCTTT. Residues: CASSPQTGENTEAFF.

The rearrangement joins TRBV6-5 to TRBJ1-1, with 7 bases identical to TRBD1. Germline lookup yields CDR1 MNHEY and CDR2 SVGAGI. This CDR3 is 12 amino acids long. J lost 10 bases, V lost 5 bases, and 7 bases had no gene match. This chain's CDR3 is CASSVRDSVAFF. In DNA form, the CDR3 reads TGTGCCAGCAGTGTCCGGGACAGCGTAGCTTTCTTT.

The chain has TRBV10-3 and TRBJ2-2; 12 bases are shared with TRBD2. CDR1 and CDR2 (germline): ENHRY, SYGVKD. This CDR3 region has 14 residues. The junction had 2 bases not matched to a gene; V was cut back by 7 bases and J by 5 bases. This CDR3 is CAIKGTSGTGELFF. The CDR3 nucleotides are TGTGCCATCAAGGGGACTAGCGGGACCGGGGAGCTGTTTTTT.

This clone was counted many times. The chain uses TRBV5-4 and TRBJ1-2, with TRBD1 identical over 8 bases. The CDR3 covers 13 residues. Trimming at V came to 3 bases and at J to 8 bases, leaving 6 bases not matched to a gene. Germline CDR1 and CDR2: SGHNT and YYREEE (reference sequence). In nucleotides, the CDR3 is TGTGCCAGCAGCTGGGACAGGATAGACGGCTACACCTTC. Its protein is CASSWDRIDGYTF.

J is TRBJ2-1 and V is TRBV19; 7 nucleotides align to TRBD2. In germline, CDR1 is LNHDA, CDR2 SQIVND (reference sequence). V shed 8 bases, J shed 8 bases, and the junction held 18 bases outside the gene matches. The CDR3 contains 16 residues. The CDR3 DNA reads TGTGCCAGTCGGGGCGGGGGTGCATCCCCCTGGGATGAGCAGTTCTTC. This codes for CASRGGGASPWDEQFF.

Concerning this clone: At one end, the junction sequence differs from germline, possibly due to a read error. The genes are TRBV7-9 and TRBJ1-5, with D tentatively TRBD1 (5 bases). CDR1 and CDR2 (germline): SEHNR, FQNEAQ (reference sequence). CDR3 size: 13 residues. CDR3 sequence: CSSSIRGGGPQHF. The DNA for the CDR3 is TGTTCCAGCAGCATCCGTGGCGGGGGGCCCCAGCATTTT. The full variable domain, with the rest looked up from reference TRBV7-9 and TRBJ1-5, is DTGVSQNPRHKITKRGQNVTFRCDPISEHNRLYWYRQTLGQGPEFLTYFQNEAQLEKSRLLSDRFSAERPKGSFSTLEIQRTEQGDSAMYLCSSSIRGGGPQHFGDGTRLSIL.

The chain employs TRBV30 and TRBJ2-7, with D unresolved. The germline gives CDR1 GTSNPN, CDR2 SVGIG (reference sequence). V gave up 0 bases and J gave up 2 bases, with 5 bases separating them. The CDR3 loop spans 12 amino acids. CDR3: CAWSVVAYEQYF. CDR3 nucleotides: TGTGCCTGGAGTGTGGTAGCCTACGAGCAGTACTTC.

This clone was counted a few times. The chain has TRBV2 and TRBJ1-5; no reliable D call. The V gene lost 3 bases and the J gene lost 3 bases, with 3 bases spanning the gap. The CDR3 runs to 12 residues. Germline values: CDR1 SNHLY, CDR2 FYNNEI. Here the CDR3 DNA reads TGTGCCAGCAGTGACCACAATCAGCCCCAGCATTTT. This translates into CASSDHNQPQHF.

This chain joins TRBV7-2 and TRBJ2-7; 8 nucleotides align to TRBD2. CDR1 and CDR2 from the germline V gene are SGHTA and FQGNSA. This CDR3 spans 15 amino acids. The trim removed 5 bases at V and 3 bases at J, leaving 9 bases unmatched. CDR3 region: CASSTPQRGFYEQYF. The CDR3 DNA follows: TGTGCCAGCAGCACGCCCCAGCGGGGGTTCTACGAGCAGTACTTC.

V gene TRBV9 combines with J gene TRBJ2-3; weak D call: TRBD2 (5 bases). V lost 1 base to trimming and J lost 2 bases, with 11 bases between them. Germline lookup yields CDR1 SGDLS and CDR2 YYNGEE. This CDR3 has 15 amino acids. CDR3 sequence reads: CASSVRGEFTDTQYF. In DNA form, the CDR3 reads TGTGCCAGCAGCGTACGTGGGGAGTTCACAGATACGCAGTATTTT.

The CDR3 reads CASSLDRPEAFF. CDR3 nucleotides: TGTGCCAGCAGCTTGGACAGACCTGAAGCTTTCTTT. V and J are TRBV7-9 and TRBJ1-1; TRBD1 is a possible D gene (6 bases). Germline CDR1 is SEHNR and CDR2 is FQNEAQ (reference sequence). This CDR3 has 12 residues. Trimming removed 3 bases at V and 6 bases at J, with 8 bases between.

This clone was seen just once. This CDR3 reads CASSSDRIDPVCGYTF. The CDR3 DNA follows: TGCGCCAGCAGCTCGGACAGGATAGATCCTGTCTGTGGCTACACCTTC. The V call is TRBV5-1, the J call TRBJ1-2; 7 positions match TRBD1. Germline V gene lookup returns CDR1 SGHRS and CDR2 YFSETQ. This CDR3 spans 16 amino acids. After removal of 3 bases from V and 7 bases from J, the junction contained 15 bases not matched to a gene.

The V gene is TRBV6-6, the J gene TRBJ2-2, with 7 positions matching TRBD2. The CDR3 contains 16 residues. Trimming took 2 bases from V and 7 from J; bases not matched to a gene: 10. The V gene's germline CDR1 is MNHNY and CDR2 SVGAGI (reference sequence). The CDR3 DNA sequence: TGTGCCAGCAGTTACCGGACTGGCGGGGGTGTCGGGGAGCTGTTTTTT. The encoded protein is CASSYRTGGGVGELFF.

The rearrangement links TRBV6-5 to TRBJ2-5; 13 bases agree with TRBD2. CDR1 is MNHEY, CDR2 SVGAGI, per germline. The CDR3 loop spans 15 amino acids. V was pared by 4 bases and J by 1 base, with 0 bases of the junction left unmatched. In DNA form, the CDR3 reads TGTGCCAGCAGTTGGACTAGCGGGGGCCAAGAGACCCAGTACTTC. This codes for CASSWTSGGQETQYF.

This clone was observed once. The chain has TRBV28 and TRBJ2-3; D might be TRBD2 (5 bases). Germline loops: CDR1 MDHEN, CDR2 SYDVKM. V was cut by 6 bases and J by 0 bases, with 13 bases left in between. This CDR3 spans 15 amino acids. In nucleotides, the CDR3 is TGTGCCAGCAGGAAAGTAGCGACTAGCACAGATACGCAGTATTTT. Translating gives CASRKVATSTDTQYF.

CDR3 amino acids: CASRDRDATNEKLFF. The CDR3 bases are TGCGCCAGCCGGGACAGGGATGCAACTAATGAAAAACTGTTTTTT. V and J are TRBV5-1 and TRBJ1-4; TRBD1 matches at 9 bases. The CDR3 consists of 15 residues. The V and J ends lost 7 bases and 0 bases, in that order; junction bases with no gene match: 4. CDR1 is SGHRS, CDR2 YFSETQ, per germline.

The chain employs TRBV25-1 and TRBJ2-5; perhaps TRBD1 as D (5 bases). The germline V gene encodes CDR1 MGHDK and CDR2 SYGVNS. Trimming took 4 bases from V and 0 from J, leaving 6 bases between them. The CDR3 is made up of 13 amino acids. The CDR3 DNA follows: TGTGCCAGCAGTGCGGACAACCAAGAGACCCAGTACTTC. Protein sequence: CASSADNQETQYF.

The rearrangement uses TRBV5-6 and TRBJ2-3, with 8 bases aligning to TRBD2. Per the germline V gene, CDR1 is SGHDT and CDR2 is YYEEEE. V dropped 3 bases and J dropped 7; count of bases not matched to a gene: 4. There are 13 residues in the CDR3. For the CDR3, the DNA is TGTGCCAGCAGCTGGACTAGCTCTAATACGCAGTATTTT. This sequence encodes CASSWTSSNTQYF.

The gene calls are TRBV9 and TRBJ1-3, with 9 bases identical to TRBD1. Germline CDR1 and CDR2: SGDLS and YYNGEE. The CDR3 runs 19 residues. V dropped 3 bases and J dropped 1; count of bases not matched to a gene: 14. The CDR3 coding sequence is TGTGCCAGCAGCGCCCACAGGGGGCCGAGGGGTGGATCTGGAAACACCATATATTTT. It specifies CASSAHRGPRGGSGNTIYF.

The chain employs TRBV28 and TRBJ2-6, with D unclear. V gave up 8 bases and J gave up 2 bases, with 19 bases separating them. CDR1 MDHEN and CDR2 SYDVKM come from the germline V gene. This CDR3 comprises 17 residues. The CDR3 spells CASAPDKSITGANVLTF. The CDR3, as DNA: TGTGCCAGCGCCCCAGACAAGAGCATCACTGGGGCCAACGTCCTGACTTTC.

V gene TRBV7-9 combines with J gene TRBJ2-1; TRBD2 agrees at 10 bases. Germline-derived CDR1 and CDR2 are SEHNR and FQNEAQ (reference sequence). The length of the CDR3 is 17 residues. The trim removed 2 bases at V and 4 bases at J, leaving 8 bases unmatched. As DNA, the CDR3 is TGTGCCAGCAGCTTAAGGCCTAGCGGGAGCCAGTACAATGAGCAGTTCTTC. As protein: CASSLRPSGSQYNEQFF.

The chain employs TRBV20-1 and TRBJ1-2, with D perhaps TRBD1 (6 bases). Trimming cost V 6 bases and J 13 bases, with 15 bases left between them. Germline V gene lookup returns CDR1 DFQATT and CDR2 SNEGSKA (reference sequence). CDR3 length: 10 amino acids. The CDR3 region has the DNA TGCAGTGCCAAGGGGGGGCCCCTCACCTTC. The encoded protein is CSAKGGPLTF.

The chain has TRBV27 and TRBJ2-7; 9 bases align to TRBD2. V dropped 6 bases and J dropped 4; count of bases not matched to a gene: 7. Germline V gene sequence: CDR1 MNHEY, CDR2 SMNVEV (reference sequence). This CDR3 contains 14 residues. The CDR3: CASSLSGGSYEQYF. CDR3 DNA sequence: TGTGCCAGCAGCCTTAGCGGGGGTAGTTACGAGCAGTACTTC.

Only a few counts were recorded for this clone. This chain links TRBV5-4 with TRBJ1-3; 9 nucleotides agree with TRBD1. Germline trimming cut 4 bases from V and 2 bases from J; bases unmatched to any gene: 4. The CDR3 has 15 amino acids. Germline loops: CDR1 SGHNT, CDR2 YYREEE (reference sequence). The CDR3 sequence: CASSPTGGTGNTIYF. The CDR3 bases are TGTGCCAGCAGCCCTACAGGGGGCACTGGAAACACCATATATTTT.

The chain carries TRBV6-5 and TRBJ2-3; 12 nucleotides agree with TRBD2. Trimming cost V 10 bases and J 5 bases; bases outside gene matches: 4. CDR3 length equals 13 residues. CDR1 is MNHEY, CDR2 SVGAGI, per germline. The CDR3 is CATILAGGDTQYF. The DNA of the CDR3 is TGTGCCACCATACTAGCGGGAGGAGATACGCAGTATTTT.

The chain links TRBV28 to TRBJ2-1, with D possibly being TRBD2 (6 bases). CDR1 is MDHEN and CDR2 is SYDVKM in the germline V gene. The CDR3 spans 14 residues. V was cut by 5 bases and J by 9 bases, with 17 bases left in between. CDR3 residues: CASSPRGTWSEQFF. CDR3 DNA sequence: TGTGCCAGCAGTCCCCGGGGGACCTGGAGTGAGCAGTTCTTC.

V usage is TRBV9 and J usage is TRBJ1-1; D call uncertain. The CDR3 runs 13 residues. Germline V gene data show CDR1 as SGDLS and CDR2 as YYNGEE. Trimming stripped 3 bases from V and 0 bases from J, with 6 bases between. The CDR3 loop reads CASSGRVNTEAFF. In DNA form, the CDR3 reads TGTGCCAGCAGCGGGAGGGTGAACACTGAAGCTTTCTTT.